This T cell receptor (beta chain) was sequenced in a study of T cell repertoires in cytomegalovirus infection (dated by TCRdb to the late 2010s). General notes on the study: The peptide stimulations were aimed at well-studied HLA-B-restricted epitopes as well as recently identified HLA-C-restricted CMV epitopes, whose presentation resists viral immunomodulation. Donor HLA type was relevant to the analysis, because carriage of CMV infection together with the matching HLA type was indicated by public TCR beta signatures. Beyond this particular receptor, the publication reports: The ex vivo response was dominated by HLA-C-restricted CMV-specific TCR beta clonotypes, which also provided the single most frequent clonotype in two of eight donors. Carriers of CMV infection plus the relevant HLA type were discriminated by the cumulative frequency of public TCR beta family members in the study cohort and in an independent roughly 400-donor cohort.

The CDR3 measures 16 amino acids from cysteine to phenylalanine. Only the CDR3 DNA is retained, 48 bases long and in frame from the first base. V and J are trimmed by 3 bases and 4 bases, and the gene matches miss 6 bases of the junction. For CDR1 and CDR2, the germline V gene lists SGHVS and FNYEAQ. According to the study, the label for this sample's treatment or condition signals: in vitro stimulation with specific CMV peptide epitopes to enrich CMV-specific T cells. The sample holds many counts of this clonotype. Its antigen remains unidentified. No clone much larger than this one lies a single base away; base qualities are absent. The reads were generated on an Illumina HiSeq 1500. TCRdb's own reprocessing of the public reads used fastp at Q25 and MiXCR and kept productive beta chains. All rows with the same CDR3 protein become a single entry with the most common DNA and genes. The sample has 800,000 to 950,000 distinct CDR3 sequences on record, about 33% of them singletons. The leading ten clones occupy roughly 12% of the sample.

The chain is assembled from TRBV7-6 and TRBJ2-2; TRBD2 matches 9 bases in the middle. The sequencing used cultured CD8+ T cells from PBMCs, collected from culture after CMV antigen stimulation. The receptor was derived from a human donor in good health (CMV status not recorded). Some clones in this sample may be carry-over from other donors' samples. The nucleotide sequence is given as TGTGCCAGCAGCTTCTCCGGGACTAGCTTCACCGGGGAGCTGTTTTTT. Its product reads: CASSFSGTSFTGELFF.